This TCR beta chain was retrieved from a study of CD8 T cells in ankylosing spondylitis. This CDR3 region has 16 residues. The trim removed 5 bases at V and 4 bases at J, leaving 10 bases unmatched. CDR1 and CDR2 from the germline V gene are LGHNA and YNFKEQ. One entry per CDR3 protein, called by TCRdb with MiXCR from the 5' RACE reads. This table has about 350,000 distinct CDR3 sequences, more than 20% appearing once. The genes are TRBV4-2 and TRBJ2-3; 9 nucleotides align to TRBD2. Sample: blood, either unsorted or a sorted T cell fraction (not recorded which). The receptor's source is a male donor with ankylosing spondylitis or in good health (not recorded which). CDR3: CASSSPGTSHPDTQYF. DNA for the CDR3: TGTGCCAGCAGCTCACCCGGGACTAGCCACCCAGATACGCAGTATTTT.